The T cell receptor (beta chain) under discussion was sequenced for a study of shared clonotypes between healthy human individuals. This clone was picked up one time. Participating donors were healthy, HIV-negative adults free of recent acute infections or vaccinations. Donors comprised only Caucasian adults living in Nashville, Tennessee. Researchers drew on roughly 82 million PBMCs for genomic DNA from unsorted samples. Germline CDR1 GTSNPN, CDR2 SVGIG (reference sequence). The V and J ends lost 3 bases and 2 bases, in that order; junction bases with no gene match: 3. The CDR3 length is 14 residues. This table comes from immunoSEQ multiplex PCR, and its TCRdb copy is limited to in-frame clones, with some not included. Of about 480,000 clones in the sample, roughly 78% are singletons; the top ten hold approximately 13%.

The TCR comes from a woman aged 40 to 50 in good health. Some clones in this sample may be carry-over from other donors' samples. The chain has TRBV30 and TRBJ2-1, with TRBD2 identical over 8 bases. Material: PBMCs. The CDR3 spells CAWRAGVTYNEQFF. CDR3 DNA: TGTGCCTGGAGAGCGGGAGTAACCTACAATGAGCAGTTCTTC.